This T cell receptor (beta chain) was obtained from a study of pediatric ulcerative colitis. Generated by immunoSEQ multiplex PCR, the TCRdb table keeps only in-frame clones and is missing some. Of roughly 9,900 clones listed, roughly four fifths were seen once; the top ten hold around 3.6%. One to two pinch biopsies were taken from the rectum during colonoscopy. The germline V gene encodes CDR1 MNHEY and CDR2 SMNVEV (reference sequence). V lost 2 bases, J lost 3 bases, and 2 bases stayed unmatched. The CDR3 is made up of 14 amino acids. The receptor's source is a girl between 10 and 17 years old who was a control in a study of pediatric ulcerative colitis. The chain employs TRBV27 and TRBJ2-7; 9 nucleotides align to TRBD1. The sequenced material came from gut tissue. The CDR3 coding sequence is TGTGCCAGCAGTTTAAAGGGACAGGGCTACGAGCAGTACTTC. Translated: CASSLKGQGYEQYF.